A selection of T cell receptor beta chains follows, all from one sample in a study of regulatory T cells in long-lasting Graves disease. TCRdb itself ran the multiplex PCR reads through MiXCR, one entry per CDR3 protein. The sample lists 400,000 to 450,000 distinct CDR3 sequences; about 20% were seen once. The material sequenced was peripheral blood mononuclear cells (PBMCs), taken when the disease was refractory, from a patient treated with antithyroid drugs. The origin of the receptors is a female donor with Graves disease. CDR3s include the opening cysteine and the closing phenylalanine or tryptophan. The D gene is left open where the match is weak. Size tells how often a clone was seen (once, few, many) or the class of an expanded clone, and some rows leave it out.

TRBV5-8	TRBD1	TRBJ2-5	many	TGTGCCAGCAGCAGCCGGGACAGGGTAGAAGAGACCCAGTACTTC	CASSSRDRVEETQYF
TRBV6-1	TRBD1	TRBJ1-1	NA	TGTGCCAGCAGCCCCAACTCCGGGACAGGCGCGGACACTGAAGCTTTCTTT	CASSPNSGTGADTEAFF
TRBV12-3/TRBV12-4	NA	TRBJ1-3	few	TGTGCCAGCTGTTTGGCAGATTACTCTGGAAACACCATATATTTT	CASCLADYSGNTIYF
TRBV19	NA	TRBJ1-1	few	TGTGCCAGCACCGTCACGCGGGGACTGACTGAAGCTTTCTTT	CASTVTRGLTEAFF
TRBV2	NA	TRBJ1-5	many	TGTGCCAGCAAAGAACAGGACGTTAGCAATCAGCCCCAGCATTTT	CASKEQDVSNQPQHF
TRBV7-3	NA	TRBJ2-2	NA	TGTGCCAGCAGCTTGAACGCTGGGACCTCGGGCGGGGAGCTGTTTTTT	CASSLNAGTSGGELFF
TRBV6-1	TRBD1	TRBJ2-6	few	TGTGCCAGCAGCGAAGACAGGGCTGGGGCCAACGTCCTGACTTTC	CASSEDRAGANVLTF
TRBV5-8	NA	TRBJ2-5	few	TGTGCCAGCAGCTTCAGCATGAACGAAGAGACCCAGTACTTC	CASSFSMNEETQYF
TRBV6-1	NA	TRBJ2-7	few	TGTGCCAGCAGCTCAGAATTGGGCCCCTACGAGCAGTACTTC	CASSSELGPYEQYF
TRBV27	TRBD2	TRBJ2-1	NA	TGTGCCAGCAGACCGGGACTATACAATGAGCAGTTCTTC	CASRPGLYNEQFF
TRBV20-1	NA	TRBJ1-2	many	TGCAGTGCTAGGGGTTTCGGTGGCTACACCTTC	CSARGFGGYTF
TRBV3-1	NA	TRBJ1-1	few	TGTGCCAGCAGCATCCTGGAGTCCACTGAAGCTTTCTTT	CASSILESTEAFF
TRBV3-1	TRBD2	TRBJ2-7	NA	TGTGCCAGCAGCCTGACTAGCGGGAGAGGTGAGCAGTACTTC	CASSLTSGRGEQYF
TRBV6-5	TRBD1	TRBJ2-7	few	TGTGCCAGCAGTTACCCCACGGAACAGGGGTACGAGCAGTACTTC	CASSYPTEQGYEQYF
TRBV6-2/TRBV6-3	NA	TRBJ2-2	few	TGTGCCAGCAGTTACGGGTGGACCGGGGAGCTGTTTTTT	CASSYGWTGELFF
TRBV6-1	NA	TRBJ2-5	NA	TGTGCCAGCAGCTCAATGCCCCTCGGAGAGACCCAGTACTTC	CASSSMPLGETQYF
TRBV4-1	NA	TRBJ1-1	NA	TGCGCCAGCAGCCAAGCCTCGGTTCTGAACACTGAAGCTTTCTTT	CASSQASVLNTEAFF
TRBV29-1	NA	TRBJ1-1	many	TGCAGCGGACAATTGAACACTGAAGCTTTCTTT	CSGQLNTEAFF
TRBV4-3	NA	TRBJ2-7	NA	TGCGCCAGCAGCCAAGAATACTCGAGCTACGAGCAGTACTTC	CASSQEYSSYEQYF
TRBV6-1	NA	TRBJ2-2	NA	TGTGCCAGCAGTGAAAGTTACAGGGCCAACACCGGGGAGCTGTTTTTT	CASSESYRANTGELFF
TRBV2	TRBD1	TRBJ2-3	NA	TGTGCCAGCAGCCCGGGACAGGGTGACTATACGCAGTATTTT	CASSPGQGDYTQYF
TRBV2	TRBD2	TRBJ2-7	many	TGTGCCAGCAGTGAAGAGAGACTAGCGGGAGACTACGAGCAGTACTTC	CASSEERLAGDYEQYF
TRBV20-1	NA	TRBJ1-3	NA	TGCAGTGCTGAGCGGGGCTCTGGAAACACCATATATTTT	CSAERGSGNTIYF
TRBV6-1	NA	TRBJ1-5	many	TGTGCCAGCAGTGAAGGACCATATAGCAATCAGCCCCAGCATTTT	CASSEGPYSNQPQHF
TRBV30	NA	TRBJ1-4	many	TGTGCCTGGAGCGGGCAGATTAATGAAAAACTGTTTTTT	CAWSGQINEKLFF
TRBV20-1	TRBD1	TRBJ1-5	many	TGCAGTGCTGATACAGGGGGCGATCAGCCCCAGCATTTT	CSADTGGDQPQHF
TRBV5-1	NA	TRBJ1-1	few	TGCGCCAGCAGCTTGGAAGAGGGGCTTTCGAACACTGAAGCTTTCTTT	CASSLEEGLSNTEAFF
TRBV6-1	NA	TRBJ1-1	NA	TGTGCCAGCATCGGGTATGGCACTGAAGCTTTCTTT	CASIGYGTEAFF
TRBV12-3/TRBV12-4	NA	TRBJ1-5	few	TGTGCCAGCAGTTTTTGGCCGCCGGGCTCTCAGCCCCAGCATTTT	CASSFWPPGSQPQHF
TRBV7-2	TRBD1	TRBJ1-3	NA	TGTGCCAGCAGCCGGACAGGGTTTGGAAACACCATATATTTT	CASSRTGFGNTIYF
TRBV9	NA	TRBJ1-1	NA	TGTGCCAGCAGCCCGCCCGGGCAGGGGCGAAAAGCTTTCTTT	CASSPPGQGRKAFF
TRBV3-2	NA	TRBJ2-5	few	TGTGCCAGCAGCCACGGACCAACGCTAAGCTACCAAGAGACCCAGTACTTC	CASSHGPTLSYQETQYF
TRBV9	NA	TRBJ2-2	NA	TGTGCCAGCAGCGTTAGTGGTAACACCGGGGAGCTGTTTTTT	CASSVSGNTGELFF
TRBV24-1	NA	TRBJ2-6	many	TGTGCCACCAGTGATGCGGCGGCCCCGGGACAACGCGGATCTGGGGCCAACGTCCTGACTTTC	CATSDAAAPGQRGSGANVLTF
TRBV12-3/TRBV12-4	TRBD1	TRBJ1-2	many	TGTGCCAGCAGTTTAGGGGGACAGACTAACTATGGCTACACCTTC	CASSLGGQTNYGYTF
TRBV11-3	TRBD2	TRBJ2-1	NA	TGTGCCAGCAGCCTTGGACTAGCGGGAGACAATGAGCAGTTCTTC	CASSLGLAGDNEQFF
TRBV28	NA	TRBJ2-3	NA	TGTGCCAGCAGTTTTCCGTGGGACCGTAGCACAGATACGCAGTATTTT	CASSFPWDRSTDTQYF
TRBV6-5	NA	TRBJ2-3	few	TGTGCCAGCAGTTACGCAGATACGCAGTATTTT	CASSYADTQYF
TRBV7-9	NA	TRBJ2-5	many	TGTGCCAGCAGCTTAGCTATACAAGAGACCCAGTACTTC	CASSLAIQETQYF
TRBV6-1	NA	TRBJ2-5	NA	TGTGCCAGCAGAAAAAGGGACAACCCTTCGGAGACCCAGTACTTC	CASRKRDNPSETQYF
TRBV29-1	TRBD1	TRBJ1-1	few	TGCAGCGTGACTCGACAGGGGGCGACTGAAGCTTTCTTT	CSVTRQGATEAFF